These 20 T cell receptor beta chains came from one sample sequenced in a study of neoadjuvant nivolumab and ipilimumab in lung cancer (dated by TCRdb to between 2020 and 2021). Explained via the paper, the time point label denotes: at surgical resection after neoadjuvant nivolumab +/- ipilimumab. The method behind the library was the immunoSEQ multiplex PCR assay. TCRdb retrieved this table from immuneACCESS and kept in-frame rearrangements only. Not all clones are present; in checked studies, unresolved V genes account for under half, and no reason is known for the remainder. For this sample the table gives about 26,000 clones, of which around four fifths were detected only once. The top ten clonotypes cover about 8.6% of the sample. The sample consisted of tumor tissue, taken after neoadjuvant nivolumab, alone or with ipilimumab, at or shortly before surgery. These receptors were taken from an adult with non-small cell lung cancer.

The J gene is TRBJ2-5, the V gene TRBV27; perhaps TRBD1 as D (5 bases). In germline, CDR1 is MNHEY, CDR2 SMNVEV (reference sequence). V shed 3 bases and J shed 4 bases, with 9 bases lying between them. The CDR3 covers 13 residues. CDR3 nucleotide sequence: TGTGCCAGCAGTTTCGACAGCCTAGAGACCCAGTACTTC. It specifies CASSFDSLETQYF.

The gene calls are TRBV6-5 and TRBJ2-6; 7 bases map to TRBD1. Per the germline V gene, CDR1 is MNHEY and CDR2 is SVGAGI. The CDR3 loop spans 13 amino acids. The V gene end was trimmed by 2 bases and the J gene end by 12 bases; junction bases not matched to a gene: 4. The CDR3 sequence is CASSYGDSGVLTF. CDR3 DNA: TGTGCCAGCAGTTACGGGGACAGCGGCGTCCTGACTTTC.

The CDR3 sequence is CASSYTTGENEKLFF. As DNA, the CDR3 is TGTGCCAGCAGTTACACAACTGGGGAAAATGAAAAACTGTTTTTT. The chain has TRBV6-5 and TRBJ1-4; D gene unclear. CDR1 and CDR2 (germline): MNHEY, SVGAGI. The CDR3 is 15 residues long. Trimming took off 2 bases at V and 5 bases at J, with 12 bases between the two ends.

In this sample, this clone turned up a few times. The rearrangement uses TRBV11-2 and TRBJ2-7, with D perhaps TRBD1 (6 bases). V was pared by 6 bases and J by 1 base, with 10 bases between. In germline, CDR1 is SGHAT, CDR2 FQNNGV. The CDR3 sequence is 13 residues long. CDR3 residues: CASRGDTSYEQYF. The CDR3 bases are TGTGCCAGCAGGGGGGACACATCCTACGAGCAGTACTTC.

This chain links TRBV30 with TRBJ1-5; D is undetermined. Trimming pared 0 bases from V and 1 base from J, leaving 10 bases between. Germline V gene lookup returns CDR1 GTSNPN and CDR2 SVGIG (reference sequence). The CDR3 totals 15 residues. This CDR3 is CAWSVRAGSNQPQHF. The DNA of the CDR3 is TGTGCCTGGAGTGTAAGAGCAGGCAGCAATCAGCCCCAGCATTTT.

The rearrangement links TRBV19 to TRBJ2-2; possibly TRBD1 for D (6 bases). Trimming took off 3 bases at V and 2 bases at J, with 10 bases between the two ends. The CDR3 is made up of 15 amino acids. Germline V gene lookup returns CDR1 LNHDA and CDR2 SQIVND (reference sequence). The CDR3 region is CASSMTGVNTGELFF. The DNA of the CDR3 is TGTGCCAGTAGTATGACAGGAGTAAACACCGGGGAGCTGTTTTTT.

Of note for this clone: The junction differs from germline at one of its ends, possibly a read error. This chain uses TRBV7-7 with TRBJ2-1; 10 bases agree with TRBD2. This CDR3 has 15 residues. Germline CDR1 and CDR2: SSHAT and FNYEAQ (reference sequence). CDR3 coding DNA: TGTGCTAGCAGCTTACTAGCGGGACCAGACAATGAGCAGTTCTTC. Amino acid sequence: CASSLLAGPDNEQFF.

V is TRBV6-5 and J is TRBJ2-2; 7 positions match TRBD2. V lost 0 bases to trimming and J lost 0 bases; unmatched junction nucleotides: 1. CDR3 length: 16 amino acids. From germline, CDR1 is MNHEY and CDR2 SVGAGI. The CDR3 sequence is CASSYSGGANTGELFF. CDR3 coding DNA: TGTGCCAGCAGTTACTCGGGGGGGGCGAACACCGGGGAGCTGTTTTTT.

This sequence joins TRBV7-9 and TRBJ1-1; 11 bases map to TRBD1. J was trimmed by 11 bases and V by 4 bases; bases with no gene match: 3. Germline V CDR1 and CDR2: SEHNR, FQNEAQ (reference sequence). The CDR3 is 12 residues long. The CDR3 loop is CASSWDRGMAFF. The CDR3 DNA follows: TGTGCCAGCAGCTGGGACAGGGGGATGGCTTTCTTT. The variable domain in full, completed from reference TRBV7-9 and TRBJ1-1, reads DTGVSQNPRHKITKRGQNVTFRCDPISEHNRLYWYRQTLGQGPEFLTYFQNEAQLEKSRLLSDRFSAERPKGSFSTLEIQRTEQGDSAMYLCASSWDRGMAFFGQGTRLTVV.

The chain uses TRBV5-1 and TRBJ2-3; D perhaps matches TRBD1 (6 bases). The length of the CDR3 is 15 residues. Trimming cost V 0 bases and J 0 bases, with 8 bases left between them. Germline-derived CDR1 and CDR2 are SGHRS and YFSETQ. In nucleotides, the CDR3 is TGCGCCAGCAGCTTGGAGGGGGATAGCACAGATACGCAGTATTTT. It translates to CASSLEGDSTDTQYF.

This clone showed up just a few times. V gene TRBV6-6 combines with J gene TRBJ1-1, with D perhaps matching TRBD1 (5 bases). V was shortened by 6 bases and J by 2 bases, with 10 bases between the two germline ends. In germline, CDR1 is MNHNY, CDR2 SVGAGI (reference sequence). CDR3 size: 13 residues. CDR3 in DNA: TGTGCCAGCAGGAGTACAGGTAACACTGAAGCTTTCTTT. Translated, it gives CASRSTGNTEAFF.

The chain recombines TRBV15 with TRBJ2-1, with 10 bases identical to TRBD2. Germline CDR1 LNHNV, CDR2 YYDKDF (reference sequence). V was clipped by 7 bases and J by 8 bases; unmatched bases: 8. The CDR3 totals 14 residues. CDR3 region: CATMGLAGDYEQFF. The CDR3, as DNA: TGTGCCACCATGGGTCTAGCGGGAGATTATGAGCAGTTCTTC.

This chain uses TRBV7-9 with TRBJ1-4; no definite D call. Germline V CDR1 and CDR2: SEHNR, FQNEAQ (reference sequence). V lost 11 bases, J lost 14 bases, and 21 bases lay in between. There are 12 residues in the CDR3. The CDR3: CASRRSVGRLFF. The CDR3 DNA follows: TGTGCCTCTCGACGGTCCGTTGGGCGGCTGTTTTTT. The full variable domain, in which reference TRBV7-9 and TRBJ1-4 provide the parts outside the CDR3, is DTGVSQNPRHKITKRGQNVTFRCDPISEHNRLYWYRQTLGQGPEFLTYFQNEAQLEKSRLLSDRFSAERPKGSFSTLEIQRTEQGDSAMYLCASRRSVGRLFFGSGTQLSVL.

The V and J genes are TRBV2 and TRBJ2-3, with a possible D match to TRBD2 (5 bases). V lost 8 bases and J 0 bases, leaving 15 bases between the germline ends. Germline V gene sequence: CDR1 SNHLY, CDR2 FYNNEI. The CDR3 extends over 15 amino acids. CDR3 in amino acids: CASSSAGWSTDTQYF. As DNA, the CDR3 is TGTGCCAGCTCAAGTGCGGGTTGGAGCACAGATACGCAGTATTTT.

The CDR3 protein is CASSQLYTEAFF. The CDR3 DNA reads as TGTGCCAGCAGCCAACTCTACACTGAAGCTTTCTTT. This chain connects TRBV14 to TRBJ1-1; D is undetermined. The germline gives CDR1 SGHDN, CDR2 FVKESK. The CDR3 is made up of 12 amino acids. Trimming stripped 2 bases from V and 3 bases from J, with 4 bases between.

This rearrangement joins TRBV6-5 to TRBJ1-1, with D perhaps TRBD1 (5 bases). The CDR3 has 13 amino acids. With 8 bases removed from V and 8 bases from J, the gap between germline ends came to 18 bases. CDR1 is MNHEY and CDR2 is SVGAGI in the germline V gene. The CDR3 loop reads CASRRRDGIEAFF. The CDR3, as DNA: TGTGCCAGCCGGAGGCGGGACGGAATAGAAGCTTTCTTT.

The rearrangement joins TRBV7-6 to TRBJ1-4, with unresolved D. Trimming took off 4 bases at V and 1 base at J, with 10 bases between the two ends. Per the germline V gene, CDR1 is SGHVS and CDR2 is FNYEAQ. This CDR3 is 15 amino acids long. CDR3 nucleotides: TGTGCCAGCAGCTCTCAGGCATTAACTAATGAAAAACTGTTTTTT. The encoded protein is CASSSQALTNEKLFF. Filled out from reference TRBV7-6 and TRBJ1-4, the complete variable domain reads GAGVSQSPRYKVTKRGQDVALRCDPISGHVSLYWYRQALGQGPEFLTYFNYEAQQDKSGLPNDRFSAERPEGSISTLTIQRTEQRDSAMYRCASSSQALTNEKLFFGSGTQLSVL.

This clone was seen just once. This chain joins TRBV5-6 and TRBJ1-1; D is uncertain. Germline CDR1 and CDR2: SGHDT and YYEEEE. The V gene lost 0 bases and the J gene lost 8 bases, with 5 bases spanning the gap. The CDR3 is 11 amino acids. CDR3 bases: TGTGCCAGCAGCTTGGTTCAGGAAGCTTTCTTT. Protein: CASSLVQEAFF.

The J gene is TRBJ1-2, the V gene TRBV27; a possible D gene is TRBD1 (5 bases). The germline gives CDR1 MNHEY, CDR2 SMNVEV (reference sequence). The CDR3 has 13 residues. Trimming left V 6 bases short and J 8 bases short, with 16 bases between. CDR3 in DNA: TGTGCCAGCAGCCGTGGGGGATCAGGCGGCTACACCTTC. Its translation: CASSRGGSGGYTF.

For the CDR3, the DNA is TGTGCCAGCAGTTACGGGGGCGGGCAGTACTTC. This codes for CASSYGGGQYF. The chain combines TRBV6-1 with TRBJ2-7; perhaps D is TRBD1 or TRBD2 (6 bases each). The V end lost 5 bases, the J end lost 9 bases, and 11 bases lay between the germline ends. Per the germline V gene, CDR1 is MNHNS and CDR2 is SASEGT. The CDR3 is 11 amino acids.